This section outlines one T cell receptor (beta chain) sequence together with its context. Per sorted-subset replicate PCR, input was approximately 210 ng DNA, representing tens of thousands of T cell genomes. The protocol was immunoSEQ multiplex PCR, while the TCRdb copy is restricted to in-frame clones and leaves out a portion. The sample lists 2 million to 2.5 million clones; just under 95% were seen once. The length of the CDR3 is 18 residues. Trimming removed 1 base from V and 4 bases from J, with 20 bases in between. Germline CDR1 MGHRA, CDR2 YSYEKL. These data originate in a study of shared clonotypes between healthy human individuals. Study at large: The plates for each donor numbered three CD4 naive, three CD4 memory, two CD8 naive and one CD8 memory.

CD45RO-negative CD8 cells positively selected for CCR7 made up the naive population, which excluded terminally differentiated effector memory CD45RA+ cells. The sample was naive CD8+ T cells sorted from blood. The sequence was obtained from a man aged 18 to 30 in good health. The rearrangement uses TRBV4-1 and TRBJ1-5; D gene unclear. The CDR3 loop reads CASSQVYLVTPGNQPQHF. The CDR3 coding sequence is TGCGCCAGCAGCCAAGTTTATTTGGTCACCCCTGGGAATCAGCCCCAGCATTTT.